The 20 T cell receptor beta chains in this list originate from one sample, sequenced in a study of shared clonotypes between healthy human individuals. Sequencing used immunoSEQ multiplex PCR; TCRdb keeps in-frame clones, though not all of them. Found here are around 600,000 clones, 85% to 95% of them singletons; the top ten hold 0.095% to 0.14%. It was CD45RO-negative cells, positively selected for CCR7, that made up naive CD8 cells, with terminally differentiated effector memory CD45RA+ cells excluded. What was sequenced was naive CD8+ T cells sorted from blood. All receptors derive from a woman aged 25 to 39 in good health.

The V and J genes are TRBV27 and TRBJ2-7, with 8 bases that match TRBD1. J gave up 6 bases and V 7 bases, and 11 bases lay outside the gene matches. The CDR3 length is 14 residues. Germline CDR1 and CDR2: MNHEY and SMNVEV (reference sequence). CDR3 sequence reads: CASNSGTGTSEQYF. In DNA, the CDR3 is TGTGCCAGCAACTCCGGGACAGGTACATCCGAGCAGTACTTC.

This chain links TRBV2 with TRBJ2-3, with 10 bases aligning to TRBD2. The CDR3 is 18 residues long. The V gene's germline CDR1 is SNHLY and CDR2 FYNNEI. V was pared by 0 bases and J by 1 base, with 7 bases of the junction left unmatched. The CDR3 sequence: CASSEALRTSGGTDTQYF. The DNA of the CDR3 is TGTGCCAGCAGTGAAGCCCTAAGGACTAGCGGAGGCACAGATACGCAGTATTTT.

V gene TRBV29-1 combines with J gene TRBJ2-1; TRBD1 matches 7 bases. Germline-derived CDR1 and CDR2 are SQVTM and ANQGSEA. V was pared by 7 bases and J by 9 bases, with 15 bases of the junction left unmatched. The CDR3 totals 14 residues. The CDR3 reads CSGDRDSSPSEQFF. CDR3 sequence (DNA): TGCAGCGGGGACCGGGACAGTTCCCCCAGTGAGCAGTTCTTC.

J is TRBJ2-7 and V is TRBV4-1, with D tentatively TRBD1 (5 bases). The CDR3 has 16 amino acids. Germline V gene data show CDR1 as MGHRA and CDR2 as YSYEKL. V was trimmed by 0 bases and J by 3 bases, leaving 15 bases between them. CDR3 sequence (DNA): TGCGCCAGCAGCCAAGATCTTGCCGGACAAAGCTACGAGCAGTACTTC. Translating it yields CASSQDLAGQSYEQYF.

The chain is built from TRBV6-5 and TRBJ2-4, with D uncertain. Trimming took off 2 bases at V and 7 bases at J, with 9 bases between the two ends. The CDR3 runs 13 residues. CDR1 is MNHEY, CDR2 SVGAGI, per germline. The chain's CDR3 is CASSYGPRNIQYF. CDR3 in DNA: TGTGCCAGCAGTTACGGGCCGCGGAACATTCAGTACTTC.

The chain links TRBV2 to TRBJ1-1, with D unresolved. The V and J ends lost 8 bases and 5 bases respectively, with 12 bases between them. CDR1 and CDR2 (germline): SNHLY, FYNNEI. The CDR3 is 12 residues long. CDR3 residues: CASDGFGTEAFF. The CDR3 DNA reads as TGTGCCAGCGACGGATTTGGGACTGAAGCTTTCTTT.

The rearrangement links TRBV4-1 to TRBJ2-2, with D tentatively TRBD2 (6 bases). The CDR3 totals 14 residues. Germline V lookup: CDR1 MGHRA, CDR2 YSYEKL. V gave up 0 bases and J gave up 6 bases, with 8 bases separating them. DNA of the CDR3: TGCGCCAGCAGCCAAGAAGCGGGCTCCGGGGAGCTGTTTTTT. Amino acids: CASSQEAGSGELFF.

The chain uses TRBV5-4 and TRBJ2-3, with 13 bases that match TRBD2. This CDR3 is 14 amino acids long. Trimming removed 3 bases from V and 7 bases from J; junction bases left unmatched: 2. Germline assignment: CDR1 SGHNT and CDR2 YYREEE (reference sequence). CDR3 in DNA: TGTGCCAGCAGCTCGGGACTAGCGGGAAATACGCAGTATTTT. Its translation is CASSSGLAGNTQYF.

This chain joins TRBV7-9 and TRBJ2-1, with TRBD2 as a possible D gene (5 bases). This CDR3 spans 14 amino acids. Germline-derived CDR1 and CDR2 are SEHNR and FQNEAQ (reference sequence). V lost 1 base and J lost 6, with 10 bases in between. DNA for the CDR3: TGTGCCAGCAGCTTAGGGTCGGGAATCAATGAGCAGTTCTTC. This translates into CASSLGSGINEQFF.

The chain joins TRBV13 to TRBJ2-2; D is perhaps TRBD1 (6 bases). The ends were cut back, 5 bases at V and 3 bases at J, with 22 bases in the middle. The CDR3 has 18 amino acids. Germline CDR1 reads PRHDT; CDR2 reads FYEKMQ (reference sequence). The CDR3 DNA sequence: TGTGCCAGCAGCCCAGTCTCATCACCGGGACAACACACCGGGGAGCTGTTTTTT. It codes for CASSPVSSPGQHTGELFF.

This chain uses TRBV27 with TRBJ2-5; TRBD1 aligns across 10 bases. The CDR3 runs to 15 residues. CDR1 and CDR2 from the germline V gene are MNHEY and SMNVEV (reference sequence). Losses at the gene ends were 4 bases for V and 4 bases for J; bases not matched to a gene: 6. The CDR3 spells CASSSMTGGPETQYF. Here the CDR3 DNA reads TGTGCCAGCAGTTCCATGACAGGGGGCCCAGAGACCCAGTACTTC.

The chain uses TRBV19 and TRBJ2-6; D possibly corresponds to TRBD1 (6 bases). With 2 bases removed from V and 7 bases from J, the gap between germline ends came to 21 bases. Germline V CDR1 and CDR2: LNHDA, SQIVND (reference sequence). The CDR3 loop spans 18 amino acids. The CDR3 DNA is TGTGCCAGTAGTATATCCCGACAGGCCCTCTATGGTGCCAACGTCCTGACTTTC. This translates into CASSISRQALYGANVLTF.

The genes are TRBV28 and TRBJ1-1; perhaps TRBD1 as D (5 bases). V gave up 7 bases and J gave up 6 bases, with 21 bases separating them. Germline V gene lookup returns CDR1 MDHEN and CDR2 SYDVKM. The CDR3 spans 15 residues. The CDR3, as DNA: TGTGCCAGCAAATCTACCCTCCGGGGCCATGCTGAAGCTTTCTTT. It codes for CASKSTLRGHAEAFF.

V usage is TRBV5-6 and J usage is TRBJ2-2, with TRBD2 matching over 8 bases. J gave up 6 bases and V 1 base, and 2 bases lay outside the gene matches. Germline-derived CDR1 and CDR2 are SGHDT and YYEEEE. The CDR3 contains 14 residues. The CDR3 loop is CASSLSSGAGELFF. The CDR3, as DNA: TGTGCCAGCAGCTTGAGTAGCGGGGCCGGGGAGCTGTTTTTT.

The chain uses TRBV11-2 and TRBJ2-7; a possible D gene is TRBD2 (6 bases). The CDR3 extends over 13 amino acids. The germline CDR1 and CDR2 sequences are SGHAT and FQNNGV. Trimming pared 3 bases from V and 5 bases from J, leaving 11 bases between. The CDR3 nucleotides read TGTGCCAGCAGCTTGGGGGGAGTCAACGAGCAGTACTTC. Residues: CASSLGGVNEQYF.

The genes are TRBV10-2 and TRBJ2-7; no firm D call. CDR1 WSHSY and CDR2 SAAADI come from the germline V gene. The CDR3 loop spans 13 amino acids. Trimming removed 7 bases at V and 2 bases at J, with 12 bases between. The CDR3 DNA reads as TGCGCCAGCAAGGATCAGATTACCTACGAGCAGTACTTC. Translated, it gives CASKDQITYEQYF.

The chain couples TRBV18 to TRBJ1-5; D is unclear. The V gene lost 2 bases and the J gene lost 4 bases, with 18 bases spanning the gap. CDR1 and CDR2 (germline): KGHSH, LQKENI. CDR3 length: 17 amino acids. The CDR3 nucleotides are TGTGCCAGCTCACCAGAGGGAGAACAGCCAGTTAATCAGCCCCAGCATTTT. Translation gives CASSPEGEQPVNQPQHF.

V is TRBV29-1 and J is TRBJ2-7; D is ambiguous. Per germline, CDR1 SQVTM and CDR2 ANQGSEA. Trimming stripped 7 bases from V and 0 bases from J, with 10 bases between. CDR3 length equals 12 residues. The CDR3 is CSAGRSSYEQYF. Written as DNA, the CDR3 is TGCAGCGCTGGAAGGAGCTCCTACGAGCAGTACTTC.

This chain joins TRBV7-2 and TRBJ2-1; 9 nucleotides line up with TRBD1. Germline-derived CDR1 and CDR2 are SGHTA and FQGNSA. This CDR3 has 15 amino acids. Trimming took 3 bases from V and 3 from J; bases not matched to a gene: 3. The CDR3 loop reads CASSLDRGYYNEQFF. CDR3 coding DNA: TGTGCCAGCAGCTTGGACAGGGGATACTACAATGAGCAGTTCTTC.

The chain couples TRBV5-4 to TRBJ1-2; D is unresolved. The CDR3 consists of 11 residues. Between the trimmed V and J ends, which lost 3 bases and 5 bases, there was a span of 5 bases. The germline V gene encodes CDR1 SGHNT and CDR2 YYREEE (reference sequence). The CDR3 sequence: CASSSYYGYTF. CDR3 coding DNA: TGTGCCAGCAGCTCATATTATGGCTACACCTTC.